These 27 T cell receptor beta chains share one sample of origin, sequenced in a study of metastatic and nonmetastatic thyroid tumors. The entire patient cohort was treatment-naive prior to thyroid surgery. TCRdb re-called the PCR reads through MiXCR. The sample includes more than 40,000 clones, approximately 25% of them seen just once. The sequenced material came from tumor tissue. The receptors were gathered from a female donor with papillary thyroid cancer or a benign thyroid nodule (not recorded which). Some clones in this sample may be carry-over from other donors' samples.

This clone was counted many times. The chain couples TRBV28 to TRBJ1-5; weak D call: TRBD1 (5 bases). The germline gives CDR1 MDHEN, CDR2 SYDVKM. The CDR3 is 16 residues long. The V gene lost 2 bases and the J gene lost 5 bases, with 16 bases spanning the gap. The CDR3, as DNA: TGTGCCAGCAGTTTACGTTGGGGCGGAGCGGATCAGCCCCAGCATTTT. This gives the protein CASSLRWGGADQPQHF. Complete variable domain (other parts from reference TRBV28 and TRBJ1-5): DVKVTQSSRYLVKRTGEKVFLECVQDMDHENMFWYRQDPGLGLRLIYFSYDVKMKEKGDIPEGYSVSREKKERFSLILESASTNQTSMYLCASSLRWGGADQPQHFGDGTRLSIL.

The CDR3 region has the DNA TGTGCCAGCAGTATGGGGACTAGCGGGTACGAGCAGTACTTC. Encoded protein: CASSMGTSGYEQYF. The chain uses TRBV27 and TRBJ2-7, with 12 bases matching TRBD2. Trimming removed 5 bases from V and 4 bases from J; junction bases left unmatched: 3. Germline CDR1 MNHEY, CDR2 SMNVEV (reference sequence). This CDR3 spans 14 amino acids.

This clone was recorded a few times. The V and J genes are TRBV2 and TRBJ2-7, with unresolved D. This CDR3 contains 10 residues. V lost 6 bases to trimming and J lost 1 base, with 1 base between them. Germline CDR1 and CDR2: SNHLY and FYNNEI. The CDR3 loop is CASRSYEQYF. CDR3 coding DNA: TGTGCCAGCAGATCCTACGAGCAGTACTTC.

This rearrangement joins TRBV20-1 to TRBJ1-1; possible D gene TRBD1, 6 bases. CDR3 length equals 12 residues. The germline gives CDR1 DFQATT, CDR2 SNEGSKA (reference sequence). The V and J ends lost 6 bases and 2 bases respectively, with 10 bases between them. The CDR3 here is CSAEGGNTEAFF. In DNA form, the CDR3 reads TGCAGTGCAGAGGGGGGCAACACTGAAGCTTTCTTT.

The rearrangement joins TRBV5-1 to TRBJ1-1; D unclear. The germline CDR1 and CDR2 sequences are SGHRS and YFSETQ. The CDR3 contains 15 residues. The V gene lost 0 bases and the J gene lost 2 bases, with 11 bases spanning the gap. CDR3 DNA: TGCGCCAGCAGCTTGGTAACGGCCGGTAACACTGAAGCTTTCTTT. Amino acids: CASSLVTAGNTEAFF.

This clone ranks as medium-sized. Other DNA sequences in this specimen translate into the identical CDR3. The chain joins TRBV27 to TRBJ2-1; no clear D gene. The V end was cut by 2 bases, the J end by 8 bases, with 4 bases between. Germline CDR1 is MNHEY and CDR2 is SMNVEV (reference sequence). The length of the CDR3 is 11 residues. The CDR3 reads CASSLLDEQFF. The CDR3 DNA reads as TGTGCCAGCAGTTTACTCGATGAGCAGTTCTTC.

This clone was picked up many times. The chain combines TRBV7-8 with TRBJ2-7; D remains ambiguous. V was clipped by 2 bases and J by 3 bases, with 5 bases between them. The germline gives CDR1 SGHVS, CDR2 FQNEAQ. This CDR3 has 12 residues. The CDR3 region has the DNA TGTGCCAGCAGCTTAAGTAGCTACGAGCAGTACTTC. Amino acid sequence: CASSLSSYEQYF.

The genes are TRBV19 and TRBJ1-1; possibly TRBD1 for D (6 bases). The V gene's germline CDR1 is LNHDA and CDR2 SQIVND (reference sequence). The germline V and J ends were trimmed by 4 bases and 0 bases, with 18 bases remaining between them. This CDR3 is built from 17 residues. The CDR3 sequence is CASSTGRTDLMNTEAFF. The CDR3, as DNA: TGTGCCAGTAGTACCGGCAGGACAGATCTTATGAACACTGAAGCTTTCTTT.

This clone rates as medium-sized. The chain combines TRBV5-4 with TRBJ1-2, with 12 bases matching TRBD1. V shed 2 bases, J shed 5 bases, and the junction held 7 bases outside the gene matches. Germline CDR1 reads SGHNT; CDR2 reads YYREEE (reference sequence). The CDR3 contains 16 residues. This CDR3 is CASSFLGTGGRYGYTF. CDR3 sequence (DNA): TGTGCCAGCAGCTTCCTGGGGACAGGGGGCAGGTATGGCTACACCTTC. The full variable domain, its missing parts supplied by reference TRBV5-4 and TRBJ1-2, is ETGVTQSPTHLIKTRGQQVTLRCSSQSGHNTVSWYQQALGQGPQFIFQYYREEENGRGNFPPRFSGLQFPNYSSELNVNALELDDSALYLCASSFLGTGGRYGYTFGSGTRLTVV.

DNA of the CDR3: TGTGCCAGCAGAAAGACCCAGGGGGGAGAGACCCAGTACTTC. The encoded protein is CASRKTQGGETQYF. The chain has TRBV14 and TRBJ2-5; D is perhaps TRBD1 (7 bases). The V end was cut by 6 bases, the J end by 4 bases, with 15 bases between. Germline assignment: CDR1 SGHDN and CDR2 FVKESK. The CDR3 spans 14 residues.

Of note for this clone: Distinct nucleotide sequences in the sample also encode this CDR3. The rearrangement links TRBV7-8 to TRBJ1-1; 7 bases are a match to TRBD1. CDR3 size: 14 residues. The ends lost 4 bases at V and 1 base at J; junction bases unmatched: 3. Germline CDR1 is SGHVS and CDR2 is FQNEAQ. The CDR3 region has the DNA TGTGCCAGCAGCTCCGGGACAGCGAACACTGAAGCTTTCTTT. The encoded protein is CASSSGTANTEAFF. The complete variable domain, with remaining parts taken from reference TRBV7-8 and TRBJ1-1, reads GAGVSQSPRYKVAKRGQDVALRCDPISGHVSLFWYQQALGQGPEFLTYFQNEAQLDKSGLPSDRFFAERPEGSVSTLKIQRTQQEDSAVYLCASSSGTANTEAFFGQGTRLTVV.

This clone has ten or more counts. Other DNA sequences of this sample code for an identical CDR3. The chain couples TRBV10-3 to TRBJ2-2; TRBD2 matches 8 bases. The CDR3 loop spans 14 amino acids. From germline, CDR1 is ENHRY and CDR2 SYGVKD. V gave up 6 bases and J gave up 7 bases; unmatched junction bases: 7. CDR3 residues: CAIRPGGGIGELFF. CDR3 sequence (DNA): TGTGCCATCAGGCCCGGGGGGGGCATCGGGGAGCTGTTTTTT.

This clone is categorized as medium-sized. This sequence joins TRBV6-1 and TRBJ2-7, with 9 bases identical to TRBD1. Germline loops: CDR1 MNHNS, CDR2 SASEGT. The V and J ends lost 1 base and 2 bases, in that order; junction bases with no gene match: 3. This CDR3 has 15 amino acids. The DNA for the CDR3 is TGTGCCAGCAGTGAAGGACAGGGGGAAGCCTACGAGCAGTACTTC. Encoded protein: CASSEGQGEAYEQYF.

This chain links TRBV15 with TRBJ1-5; TRBD1 aligns across 8 bases. This CDR3 has 15 amino acids. Trimming at V came to 1 base and at J to 10 bases, leaving 9 bases not matched to a gene. Per germline, CDR1 LNHNV and CDR2 YYDKDF (reference sequence). CDR3 sequence (DNA): TGTGCCACCAGCAGAGCTTCGGGACAGGACCGCCCCCAGCATTTT. Residues: CATSRASGQDRPQHF.

This chain joins TRBV19 and TRBJ2-1, with TRBD2 matching over 10 bases. This CDR3 is 19 amino acids long. With V trimmed by 7 bases and J by 5 bases, 20 bases remained unmatched. Germline CDR1 LNHDA, CDR2 SQIVND (reference sequence). CDR3 sequence reads: CASTLFPTGLAEFNNEQFF. DNA for the CDR3: TGTGCCAGTACCCTTTTCCCAACAGGACTAGCGGAATTTAACAATGAGCAGTTCTTC. Full variable domain (missing parts from reference TRBV19 and TRBJ2-1): DGGITQSPKYLFRKEGQNVTLSCEQNLNHDAMYWYRQDPGQGLRLIYYSQIVNDFQKGDIAEGYSVSREKKESFPLTVTSAQKNPTAFYLCASTLFPTGLAEFNNEQFFGPGTRLTVL.

At least ten counts were recorded for this clone. The chain is built from TRBV6-1 and TRBJ1-1; no definite D call. Trimming removed 5 bases from V and 2 bases from J, with 3 bases in between. CDR3 length equals 11 residues. Germline lookup yields CDR1 MNHNS and CDR2 SASEGT. The chain's CDR3 is CASSHNTEAFF. The CDR3 DNA reads TGTGCCAGCAGTCACAACACTGAAGCTTTCTTT.

The chain carries TRBV11-2 and TRBJ2-7, with a weak D call TRBD2 (5 bases). V was shortened by 5 bases and J by 3 bases, with 8 bases between the two germline ends. Germline V gene lookup returns CDR1 SGHAT and CDR2 FQNNGV. The CDR3 has 12 amino acids. CDR3 region: CASSGSSYEQYF. CDR3 DNA sequence: TGTGCCAGCAGCGGGAGTAGCTACGAGCAGTACTTC.

This clone was picked up many times. The chain is built from TRBV5-1 and TRBJ2-7, with 7 positions matching TRBD1. The CDR3 is made up of 14 amino acids. V trimming: 4 bases; J trimming: 6 bases; junction bases outside the gene matches: 10. CDR1 is SGHRS and CDR2 is YFSETQ in the germline V gene. CDR3 in amino acids: CASSGGQLGSEQYF. The CDR3 region has the DNA TGCGCCAGCAGCGGGGGACAGTTAGGCTCCGAGCAGTACTTC.

This clone was counted only a few times. The chain employs TRBV12-3 or TRBV12-4 and TRBJ1-4; 7 bases are shared with TRBD1. After removal of 6 bases from V and 2 bases from J, the junction contained 3 bases not matched to a gene. CDR3 length: 14 residues. The CDR3 DNA reads TGTGCCAGCAGCACACAGGGGACTAATGAAAAACTGTTTTTT. Translated: CASSTQGTNEKLFF.

This clone was seen a few times. V usage is TRBV6-1 and J usage is TRBJ1-6, with D uncertain. Trimming pared 6 bases from V and 15 bases from J, leaving 18 bases between. Looked up from germline, CDR1 is MNHNS and CDR2 is SASEGT. The CDR3 is 13 amino acids. Here the CDR3 reads CASSPEGFRGLHF. DNA of the CDR3: TGTGCCAGCAGCCCAGAAGGGTTTCGAGGCCTCCACTTT.

The chain combines TRBV18 with TRBJ1-1, with TRBD1 matching over 7 bases. The germline gives CDR1 KGHSH, CDR2 LQKENI. The CDR3 loop spans 14 amino acids. The ends lost 6 bases at V and 1 base at J; junction bases unmatched: 5. CDR3 in amino acids: CASSQGQANTEAFF. DNA of the CDR3: TGTGCCAGCTCGCAAGGACAGGCGAACACTGAAGCTTTCTTT.

The V and J genes are TRBV19 and TRBJ1-1; TRBD1 might be the D (5 bases). The germline V gene encodes CDR1 LNHDA and CDR2 SQIVND (reference sequence). Between the trimmed V and J ends, which lost 10 bases and 0 bases, there was a span of 21 bases. CDR3 length equals 16 residues. The DNA for the CDR3 is TGTGCCACCACTCGAAGTTTTCGACAGATGAACACTGAAGCTTTCTTT. Protein product: CATTRSFRQMNTEAFF.

The chain joins TRBV10-1 to TRBJ2-7; no firm D call. The germline V and J ends were trimmed by 2 bases and 0 bases, with 5 bases remaining between them. Germline lookup yields CDR1 WNHNN and CDR2 SYGVQD (reference sequence). This CDR3 is built from 13 residues. Here the CDR3 DNA reads TGCGCCAGCAGTGAGGGTGGCTCCTACGAGCAGTACTTC. Protein sequence: CASSEGGSYEQYF.

About this clone itself: A junction end diverges from the germline sequence, so it may reflect a read error. The chain uses TRBV28 and TRBJ2-3, with D maybe TRBD2 (5 bases). The CDR3 has 15 residues. Germline-derived CDR1 and CDR2 are MDHEN and SYDVKM. The CDR3 sequence: CASIPPGISTYTQYF. The CDR3 coding sequence is TGTGCCAGCATTCCCCCCGGGATTAGCACATATACGCAGTATTTT.

This clone was detected a few times. The chain combines TRBV6-4 with TRBJ2-1; TRBD2 matches at 8 bases. V shed 2 bases and J 10 bases; nucleotides not matched to a gene: 4. There are 13 residues in the CDR3. In germline, CDR1 is MRHNA, CDR2 SNTAGT. The CDR3 loop reads CASSDGASGEQFF. CDR3 DNA sequence: TGTGCCAGCAGTGACGGGGCTAGCGGGGAGCAGTTCTTC.

The CDR3 is CASSLGQGETQYF. In DNA form, the CDR3 reads TGTGCCAGCAGCCTTGGACAGGGGGAGACCCAGTACTTC. The gene calls are TRBV5-6 and TRBJ2-5; 9 nucleotides line up with TRBD1. CDR1 and CDR2 from the germline V gene are SGHDT and YYEEEE. CDR3 size: 13 residues. Trimming cost V 4 bases and J 5 bases; bases outside gene matches: 3.

V gene TRBV20-1 combines with J gene TRBJ1-2; D is perhaps TRBD1 (5 bases). Germline CDR1 is DFQATT and CDR2 is SNEGSKA (reference sequence). The CDR3 totals 17 residues. Trimming took off 0 bases at V and 4 bases at J, with 21 bases between the two ends. As DNA, the CDR3 is TGCAGTGCTAGAGAGAGAGGGTTTTACGGGGGAATCTATGGCTACACCTTC. It yields the protein CSARERGFYGGIYGYTF.